This is a list of T cell receptor beta chains from one sample in a study of T-cell memory formation after mild COVID-19. Each CDR3 protein is one row after TCRdb ran MiXCR on the 5' RACE reads. The sample has about 500,000 distinct CDR3 sequences; around 21% are singletons. Source material: PBMCs or a T cell subset sorted from them (not recorded which). These receptors came from an adult woman who had mild COVID-19 (a few samples of this study predate the infection). Cell type and time point are not known. Each CDR3 is given with its conserved first and last residue. Fields, in order: J gene, V gene, D gene, clone size, CDR3 DNA, CDR3 protein. The D gene is left open where the match is weak. Some rows mark clone size as missing; the rest say once, few, many or name a class of expanded clone.

j_gene: TRBJ1-2
v_gene: TRBV20-1
d_gene: .
abundance: .
CDR3nt: TGCAGTGCTAGACCCACCTCCGGGGATGGCCAAGCTAACTATGGCTACACCTTC
CDR3aa: CSARPTSGDGQANYGYTF

j_gene: TRBJ1-6
v_gene: TRBV20-1
d_gene: .
abundance: few
CDR3nt: TGCAGTGCTAGAGACGACGGCAGGGGCTTTAGTTCACCCCTCCACTTT
CDR3aa: CSARDDGRGFSSPLHF

j_gene: TRBJ1-1
v_gene: TRBV19
d_gene: .
abundance: .
CDR3nt: TGTGCCACCCAACCACAGGCCTTGAACACTGAAGCTTTCTTT
CDR3aa: CATQPQALNTEAFF

j_gene: TRBJ2-1
v_gene: TRBV10-3
d_gene: .
abundance: .
CDR3nt: TGTGCCATCGGGGGACTGGGACAGTACAATGAGCAGTTCTTC
CDR3aa: CAIGGLGQYNEQFF

j_gene: TRBJ2-7
v_gene: TRBV5-4
d_gene: TRBD1
abundance: few
CDR3nt: TGTGCCAGCAGCATTGGGACAGCCTACGAGCAGTACTTC
CDR3aa: CASSIGTAYEQYF

j_gene: TRBJ1-1
v_gene: TRBV4-1
d_gene: TRBD1
abundance: .
CDR3nt: TGCGCCAGCAGCCAGGCTCATGGACAGGGGAAGACTGAAGCTTTCTTT
CDR3aa: CASSQAHGQGKTEAFF

j_gene: TRBJ1-1
v_gene: TRBV5-1
d_gene: TRBD1
abundance: few
CDR3nt: TGCGCCAGCAGCCCGGGACAGATCAACACTGAAGCTTTCTTT
CDR3aa: CASSPGQINTEAFF

j_gene: TRBJ2-1
v_gene: TRBV20-1
d_gene: .
abundance: few
CDR3nt: TGCAGTGCTAGCCGGGACGTCAACAATGAGCAGTTCTTC
CDR3aa: CSASRDVNNEQFF

j_gene: TRBJ1-1
v_gene: TRBV20-1
d_gene: TRBD1
abundance: few
CDR3nt: TGCAGTGCTAGAGGAATCCGACAGGGCACTGAAGCTTTCTTT
CDR3aa: CSARGIRQGTEAFF

j_gene: TRBJ2-5
v_gene: TRBV7-2
d_gene: TRBD1
abundance: few
CDR3nt: TGTGCCAGCAGCTTACAGGGGGCCCCTCTGGAGACCCAGTACTTC
CDR3aa: CASSLQGAPLETQYF

j_gene: TRBJ2-3
v_gene: TRBV7-2
d_gene: TRBD2
abundance: .
CDR3nt: TGTGCCAGCAGCCCTTCTAGCGGGAGGGCAGCAGATACGCAGTATTTT
CDR3aa: CASSPSSGRAADTQYF

j_gene: TRBJ2-1
v_gene: TRBV6-5
d_gene: .
abundance: few
CDR3nt: TGTGCCAGCAGTTACTCGATGTCCCATGAGCAGTTCTTC
CDR3aa: CASSYSMSHEQFF

j_gene: TRBJ2-3
v_gene: TRBV7-9
d_gene: TRBD2
abundance: .
CDR3nt: TGTGCCAGCAGCTCCCAGCGACTAGCGACAGATACGCAGTATTTT
CDR3aa: CASSSQRLATDTQYF

j_gene: TRBJ1-2
v_gene: TRBV24-1
d_gene: TRBD1
abundance: few
CDR3nt: TGTGCCACCAGGGAGACAGGGGGCGCTGGCTACACCTTC
CDR3aa: CATRETGGAGYTF

j_gene: TRBJ2-2
v_gene: TRBV20-1
d_gene: .
abundance: .
CDR3nt: TGCAGTGCTAGTATCGGGAGAGATACCGGGGAGCTGTTTTTT
CDR3aa: CSASIGRDTGELFF

j_gene: TRBJ1-1
v_gene: TRBV6-5
d_gene: TRBD1
abundance: .
CDR3nt: TGTGCCAGCAGACGTACCGGGACAGGGGCTACTGAAGCTTTCTTT
CDR3aa: CASRRTGTGATEAFF

j_gene: TRBJ1-1
v_gene: TRBV12-3/TRBV12-4
d_gene: .
abundance: .
CDR3nt: TGTGCCAGCAGTCCCACCTCGGGACGGCTTGAAGCTTTCTTT
CDR3aa: CASSPTSGRLEAFF

j_gene: TRBJ2-3
v_gene: TRBV24-1
d_gene: TRBD2
abundance: few
CDR3nt: TGTGCCACCAGTGATGCGGGGGGGCGAGCAGATACGCAGTATTTT
CDR3aa: CATSDAGGRADTQYF

j_gene: TRBJ2-3
v_gene: TRBV24-1
d_gene: .
abundance: .
CDR3nt: TGTGCCACCAGTGACCACAGCCTGGCGGACGTCACAGATACGCAGTATTTT
CDR3aa: CATSDHSLADVTDTQYF

j_gene: TRBJ1-1
v_gene: TRBV2
d_gene: .
abundance: .
CDR3nt: TGTGCCAGCAGTGTCACCGAAGGGTACACTGAAGCTTTCTTT
CDR3aa: CASSVTEGYTEAFF

j_gene: TRBJ1-2
v_gene: TRBV10-3
d_gene: .
abundance: .
CDR3nt: TGTGCCATCAGTGAGTCTACCCGTAGCTATGGCTACACCTTC
CDR3aa: CAISESTRSYGYTF

j_gene: TRBJ2-7
v_gene: TRBV12-3/TRBV12-4
d_gene: .
abundance: few
CDR3nt: TGTGCCAGCAGTTTAGCACATTACGAGCAGTACTTC
CDR3aa: CASSLAHYEQYF

j_gene: TRBJ2-5
v_gene: TRBV6-2/TRBV6-3
d_gene: .
abundance: few
CDR3nt: TGTGCCAGCAGTTACTCGGGGCCTGAAGAGACCCAGTACTTC
CDR3aa: CASSYSGPEETQYF

j_gene: TRBJ2-3
v_gene: TRBV6-2/TRBV6-3
d_gene: TRBD2
abundance: .
CDR3nt: TGTGCCAGCAGTTACGTCCTAGCGGGGGGAAAGTATTTT
CDR3aa: CASSYVLAGGKYF

j_gene: TRBJ2-3
v_gene: TRBV6-5
d_gene: .
abundance: .
CDR3nt: TGTGCCAGCAGTTATGCGGGAAGGACAGATACGCAGTATTTT
CDR3aa: CASSYAGRTDTQYF

j_gene: TRBJ2-7
v_gene: TRBV10-3
d_gene: .
abundance: .
CDR3nt: TGTGCCATCAGTACCGCCTCAGGGGCGAGCTCCTACGAGCAGTACTTC
CDR3aa: CAISTASGASSYEQYF

j_gene: TRBJ2-7
v_gene: TRBV10-3
d_gene: TRBD2
abundance: many
CDR3nt: TGTGCCGCCGGGACTAGAAGATCCTACGAGCAGTACTTC
CDR3aa: CAAGTRRSYEQYF

j_gene: TRBJ1-1
v_gene: TRBV5-5
d_gene: .
abundance: few
CDR3nt: TGTGCCAGCAGCTTTGTATATCTGTATGGGGGGAACACTGAAGCTTTCTTT
CDR3aa: CASSFVYLYGGNTEAFF

j_gene: TRBJ2-5
v_gene: TRBV20-1
d_gene: TRBD1
abundance: .
CDR3nt: TGCAGTGCTAGATTTTTGGCCGGGACAGGGGTCTCAGCGGGCCAAGAGACCCAGTACTTC
CDR3aa: CSARFLAGTGVSAGQETQYF

j_gene: TRBJ2-7
v_gene: TRBV2
d_gene: .
abundance: .
CDR3nt: TGTGCCAGCAGCACAATCGAAGGGACTGCCTCGTACGAGCAGTACTTC
CDR3aa: CASSTIEGTASYEQYF

j_gene: TRBJ1-5
v_gene: TRBV7-8
d_gene: TRBD1
abundance: .
CDR3nt: TGTGCCAGCAGCTCGGGACAGGGACGCAATCAGCCCCAGCATTTT
CDR3aa: CASSSGQGRNQPQHF

j_gene: TRBJ2-2
v_gene: TRBV20-1
d_gene: TRBD2
abundance: few
CDR3nt: TGCAGTGCTAACGCACCGGGACTAGCGGGGGCACCGGGGGAGCTGTTTTTT
CDR3aa: CSANAPGLAGAPGELFF

j_gene: TRBJ2-5
v_gene: TRBV7-9
d_gene: TRBD2
abundance: .
CDR3nt: TGTGCCAGCAGCGCTAGCGGGACCCAAGAGACCCAGTACTTC
CDR3aa: CASSASGTQETQYF

j_gene: TRBJ1-5
v_gene: TRBV24-1
d_gene: .
abundance: few
CDR3nt: TGTGCCACCAGTCCGGGGCAGGGGCACAATCAGCCCCAGCATTTT
CDR3aa: CATSPGQGHNQPQHF

j_gene: TRBJ1-2
v_gene: TRBV6-1
d_gene: .
abundance: .
CDR3nt: TGTGCCAGCAATCAGGGGTCCTATGGCTACACCTTC
CDR3aa: CASNQGSYGYTF

j_gene: TRBJ1-2
v_gene: TRBV24-1
d_gene: TRBD1
abundance: .
CDR3nt: TGTGCCACCAGTGACCCGGACAGGGCCTACACCTTC
CDR3aa: CATSDPDRAYTF

j_gene: TRBJ1-5
v_gene: TRBV12-3/TRBV12-4
d_gene: .
abundance: .
CDR3nt: TGTGCCAGCAGTTTAATTAGCCAAGGGAGGGGTTATAGCAATCAGCCCCAGCATTTT
CDR3aa: CASSLISQGRGYSNQPQHF

j_gene: TRBJ2-1
v_gene: TRBV25-1
d_gene: TRBD2
abundance: few
CDR3nt: TGTGCCAGCAGTGAAACCGCTCTAGCGGATTACAATGAGCAGTTCTTC
CDR3aa: CASSETALADYNEQFF

j_gene: TRBJ1-1
v_gene: TRBV20-1
d_gene: TRBD1
abundance: few
CDR3nt: TGCAGTGCACCCCGACAGGGCCTCACTGAAGCTTTCTTT
CDR3aa: CSAPRQGLTEAFF

j_gene: TRBJ1-1
v_gene: TRBV6-5
d_gene: .
abundance: few
CDR3nt: TGTGCCAGCAGTTACTCGAGGGGGGGAACGCTGAACACTGAAGCTTTCTTT
CDR3aa: CASSYSRGGTLNTEAFF

j_gene: TRBJ2-5
v_gene: TRBV5-1
d_gene: TRBD1
abundance: few
CDR3nt: TGCGCCAGCAGCTCGGGACAGGCCCAAGAGACCCAGTACTTC
CDR3aa: CASSSGQAQETQYF

j_gene: TRBJ2-2
v_gene: TRBV10-3
d_gene: TRBD1
abundance: .
CDR3nt: TGTGCCATCAGTGAGCAGGGGGCCGGGACCGGGGAGCTGTTTTTT
CDR3aa: CAISEQGAGTGELFF

j_gene: TRBJ1-2
v_gene: TRBV5-4
d_gene: TRBD1
abundance: .
CDR3nt: TGTGCCAGCAGCTTGAACAGGGGCGTCTATGGCTACACCTTC
CDR3aa: CASSLNRGVYGYTF

j_gene: TRBJ2-7
v_gene: TRBV29-1
d_gene: .
abundance: few
CDR3nt: TGCAGCGTGGACTCCGGGGTAGGGCTCTCCTACGAGCAGTACTTC
CDR3aa: CSVDSGVGLSYEQYF

j_gene: TRBJ2-1
v_gene: TRBV20-1
d_gene: TRBD2
abundance: .
CDR3nt: TGCAGTGCTAGAAAAACTAGCGGGGAGTACAATGAGCAGTTCTTC
CDR3aa: CSARKTSGEYNEQFF

j_gene: TRBJ2-1
v_gene: TRBV9
d_gene: TRBD2
abundance: .
CDR3nt: TGTGCCAGCAGCACGTCTAGCGGGACCGGCAATGAGCAGTTCTTC
CDR3aa: CASSTSSGTGNEQFF

j_gene: TRBJ2-2
v_gene: TRBV20-1
d_gene: .
abundance: few
CDR3nt: TGCAGTGCTAGGCAGGGTGGGAGCACCGGGGAGCTGTTTTTT
CDR3aa: CSARQGGSTGELFF

j_gene: TRBJ2-2
v_gene: TRBV6-6
d_gene: .
abundance: .
CDR3nt: TGTGCCAGCAGTCGGGACGGAGGAACCGGGGAGCTGTTTTTT
CDR3aa: CASSRDGGTGELFF

j_gene: TRBJ2-4
v_gene: TRBV7-2
d_gene: TRBD1
abundance: few
CDR3nt: TGTGCCAGCAGCCCCCCGGGACAGCAAAACATTCAGTACTTC
CDR3aa: CASSPPGQQNIQYF

j_gene: TRBJ1-1
v_gene: TRBV4-1
d_gene: TRBD1
abundance: few
CDR3nt: TGCGCCAGCAGCCAAATGGGACAGGGGGTTTCTGAAGCTTTCTTT
CDR3aa: CASSQMGQGVSEAFF

j_gene: TRBJ1-2
v_gene: TRBV30
d_gene: .
abundance: .
CDR3nt: TGTGCCTGGAGTGGGGTAGGCTATGGCTACACCTTC
CDR3aa: CAWSGVGYGYTF

j_gene: TRBJ2-1
v_gene: TRBV7-8
d_gene: .
abundance: .
CDR3nt: TGTGCCAGCAGTGGGAGCAGAGGCACAAGACCAGAGCAGTTCTTC
CDR3aa: CASSGSRGTRPEQFF

j_gene: TRBJ2-7
v_gene: TRBV6-5
d_gene: TRBD2
abundance: .
CDR3nt: TGTGCCAGCAGTTCAGGGACTAGCGGGAAGACCTACGAGCAGTACTTC
CDR3aa: CASSSGTSGKTYEQYF

j_gene: TRBJ2-3
v_gene: TRBV15
d_gene: .
abundance: .
CDR3nt: TGTGCCACCAGCAGAGATTTGGGGAGCACAGATACGCAGTATTTT
CDR3aa: CATSRDLGSTDTQYF

j_gene: TRBJ1-4
v_gene: TRBV6-6
d_gene: .
abundance: few
CDR3nt: TGTGCCAGCAGCTATTTACAGGGAAATAATGAAAAACTGTTTTTT
CDR3aa: CASSYLQGNNEKLFF

j_gene: TRBJ2-1
v_gene: TRBV27
d_gene: TRBD2
abundance: .
CDR3nt: TGTGCCAGCAGTCTTAGCGGGAGGGCCAGGAGAGAGCAGTTCTTC
CDR3aa: CASSLSGRARREQFF

j_gene: TRBJ2-4
v_gene: TRBV19
d_gene: .
abundance: .
CDR3nt: TGTGCCAGTAGTATGTGGGGCAGTCAAGCCAAAAACATTCAGTACTTC
CDR3aa: CASSMWGSQAKNIQYF

j_gene: TRBJ2-2
v_gene: TRBV25-1
d_gene: .
abundance: many
CDR3nt: TGTGCCAGCAGTTTATTGGGACACTCAACCGGGGAGCTGTTTTTT
CDR3aa: CASSLLGHSTGELFF

j_gene: TRBJ2-1
v_gene: TRBV7-6
d_gene: .
abundance: .
CDR3nt: TGTGCCAGCAGCTTAAGCCGACAGTTAGCTGGTGAGCAGTTCTTC
CDR3aa: CASSLSRQLAGEQFF

j_gene: TRBJ2-7
v_gene: TRBV5-1
d_gene: .
abundance: few
CDR3nt: TGCGCCAGCAGCTCGTTCGAGAGCTACGAGCAGTACTTC
CDR3aa: CASSSFESYEQYF